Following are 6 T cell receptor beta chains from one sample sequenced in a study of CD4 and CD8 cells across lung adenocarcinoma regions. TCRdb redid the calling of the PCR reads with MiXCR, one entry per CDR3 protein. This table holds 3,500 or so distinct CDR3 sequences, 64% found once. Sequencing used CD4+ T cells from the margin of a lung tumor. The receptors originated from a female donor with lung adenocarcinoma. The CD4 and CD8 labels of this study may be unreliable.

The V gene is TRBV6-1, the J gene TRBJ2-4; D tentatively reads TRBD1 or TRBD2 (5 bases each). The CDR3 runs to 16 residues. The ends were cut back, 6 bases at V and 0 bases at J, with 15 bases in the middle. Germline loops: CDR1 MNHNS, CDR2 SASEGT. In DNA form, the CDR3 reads TGTGCCAGCAGCGTGGGGGTCTTACTAGCCAAAAACATTCAGTACTTC. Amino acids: CASSVGVLLAKNIQYF.

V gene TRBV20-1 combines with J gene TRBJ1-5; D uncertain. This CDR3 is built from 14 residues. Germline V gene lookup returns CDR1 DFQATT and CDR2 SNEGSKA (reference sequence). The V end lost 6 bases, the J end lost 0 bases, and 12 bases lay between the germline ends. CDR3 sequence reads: CSANYEYSNQPQHF. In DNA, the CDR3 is TGCAGTGCAAATTACGAATATAGCAATCAGCCCCAGCATTTT.

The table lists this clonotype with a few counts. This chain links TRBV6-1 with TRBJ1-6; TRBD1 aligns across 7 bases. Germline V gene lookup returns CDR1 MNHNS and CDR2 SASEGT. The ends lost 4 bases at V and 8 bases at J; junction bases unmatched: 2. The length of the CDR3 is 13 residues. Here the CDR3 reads CASSGQGYSPLHF. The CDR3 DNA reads TGTGCCAGCAGTGGACAGGGTTATTCACCCCTCCACTTT.

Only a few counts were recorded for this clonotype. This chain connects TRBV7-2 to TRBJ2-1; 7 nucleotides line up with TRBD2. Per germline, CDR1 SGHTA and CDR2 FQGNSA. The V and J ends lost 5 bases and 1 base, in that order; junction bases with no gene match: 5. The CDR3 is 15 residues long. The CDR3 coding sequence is TGTGCCAGCAGCACTCTAGCGGAATCCTACAATGAGCAGTTCTTC. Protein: CASSTLAESYNEQFF.

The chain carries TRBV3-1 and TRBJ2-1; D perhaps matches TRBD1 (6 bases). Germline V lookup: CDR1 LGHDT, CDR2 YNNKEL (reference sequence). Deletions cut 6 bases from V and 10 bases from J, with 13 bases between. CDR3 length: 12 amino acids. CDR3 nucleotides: TGTGCCAGCAGTCTTGGACAGACGGAGCAGTTCTTC. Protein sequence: CASSLGQTEQFF.

The CDR3 DNA reads TGTGCCAGCAGGCGACAGGGAGTGGTTGTTCAAGGGTACGACACCGGGGAGCTGTTTTTT. Protein sequence: CASRRQGVVVQGYDTGELFF. This sequence joins TRBV6-1 and TRBJ2-2, with 7 positions matching TRBD1. The V segment lost 6 bases and the J segment 3 bases; nucleotides outside the gene matches: 22. CDR1 is MNHNS and CDR2 is SASEGT in the germline V gene. The CDR3 length is 20 residues.